Presented here are 29 T cell receptor beta chains from one specimen sequenced in a study of patients and donors after allogeneic stem cell transplantation. Using its own MiXCR run on the RT-PCR reads, TCRdb lists one record per CDR3 protein. The data hold around 23,000 distinct CDR3 sequences, with about 30% observed a single time. The sequenced sample was blood, either unsorted or a sorted T cell fraction (not recorded which). Receptors originate from a human donor who was either an allogeneic HSCT recipient or a stem cell or donor lymphocyte infusion donor (not recorded which). It is not recorded whose cells these are; they may come from a transplant donor.

This clonotype was seen many times. DNA of the CDR3: TGCAGTGCTTACCCGGGGACTGCTATCAAAGCTTTCTTT. It specifies CSAYPGTAIKAFF. The chain recombines TRBV20-1 with TRBJ1-1; maybe TRBD1 (5 bases). CDR3 length: 13 amino acids. Germline V gives CDR1 DFQATT, CDR2 SNEGSKA (reference sequence). V lost 5 bases, J lost 9 bases, and 19 bases lay in between.

The table lists this clonotype with many counts. This chain joins TRBV12-3 or TRBV12-4 and TRBJ1-5; the D gene is possibly TRBD1 (6 bases). This CDR3 has 14 amino acids. With 3 bases removed from V and 5 bases from J, the gap between germline ends came to 11 bases. Written as DNA, the CDR3 is TGTGCCAGCAGTTTTCAGGGGACGGATCAGCCCCAGCATTTT. This translates into CASSFQGTDQPQHF.

This clonotype was detected only once. The chain uses TRBV21-1 and TRBJ2-7; whether TRBD1, the table's D call, matches the DNA was not checked. TRBV21-1 is a documented pseudogene. This CDR3 region has 16 residues. CDR3 protein: CASNLQWTGNSYEQYV. The CDR3 coding sequence is TGTGCCAGCAACCTTCAGTGGACAGGAAACTCCTACGAGCAGTACGTC.

CDR3 DNA sequence: TGTGCCATCAGTGAGTTGGGAGGCTCCGGGGCCAACGTCCTGACTTTC. Its translation is CAISELGGSGANVLTF. This chain links TRBV10-3 with TRBJ2-6, with D possibly being TRBD2 (6 bases). V lost 1 base, J lost 4 bases, and 11 bases lay in between. The CDR3 is 16 residues long. Germline V gene sequence: CDR1 ENHRY, CDR2 SYGVKD.

There are a few counts of this clonotype. The V call is TRBV20-1, the J call TRBJ1-4; TRBD1 matches 9 bases. Germline V gene lookup returns CDR1 DFQATT and CDR2 SNEGSKA (reference sequence). Trimming at V came to 6 bases and at J to 8 bases, leaving 10 bases not matched to a gene. The CDR3 runs to 14 residues. CDR3 loop: CSAQTGTGSEKLFF. CDR3 sequence (DNA): TGCAGTGCGCAAACCGGGACAGGGAGCGAAAAACTGTTTTTT.

This clonotype came up many times. The chain is built from TRBV20-1 and TRBJ2-5; possibly TRBD1 for D (5 bases). CDR3 length equals 13 residues. With 4 bases removed from V and 0 bases from J, the gap between germline ends came to 9 bases. The germline CDR1 and CDR2 sequences are DFQATT and SNEGSKA (reference sequence). This chain's CDR3 is CSAKGAHQETQYF. The CDR3 DNA reads TGCAGTGCTAAAGGGGCTCACCAAGAGACCCAGTACTTC.

This clonotype appeared a few times. This sequence joins TRBV7-2 and TRBJ1-4; no clear D gene. Trimming stripped 1 base from V and 6 bases from J, with 9 bases between. Germline V gives CDR1 SGHTA, CDR2 FQGNSA. This CDR3 is built from 14 residues. CDR3 amino acids: CASSLGTGDEKLFF. In nucleotides, the CDR3 is TGTGCCAGCAGCTTAGGGACGGGAGATGAAAAACTGTTTTTT.

This clonotype was counted at least ten times. This chain joins TRBV5-8 and TRBJ1-6; D uncertain. The CDR3 runs to 12 residues. Germline V CDR1 and CDR2: SGHTS, YDEGEE. Trimming left V 5 bases short and J 11 bases short, with 11 bases between. The CDR3 sequence: CASSSDAAPLHF. The DNA for the CDR3 is TGTGCCAGCAGTTCCGACGCCGCACCCCTCCACTTT.

Concerning this clonotype: The conserved phenylalanine or tryptophan normally closing the CDR3 is absent here, so this likely arose from a read error. The V and J genes are TRBV29-1 and TRBJ2-3, with 9 positions matching TRBD2. This CDR3 has 13 amino acids. The ends lost 0 bases at V and 8 bases at J; junction bases unmatched: 3. Germline V gene data show CDR1 as SQVTM and CDR2 as ANQGSEA. The CDR3 loop reads CSVEELAGSTQYL. In DNA, the CDR3 is TGCAGCGTTGAAGAACTAGCGGGTTCTACGCAGTATTTG.

This clonotype was recorded at least ten times. The rearrangement links TRBV9 to TRBJ1-6; 8 bases fit TRBD1. CDR3 length equals 18 residues. The V gene end was trimmed by 3 bases and the J gene end by 5 bases; junction bases not matched to a gene: 13. The germline V gene encodes CDR1 SGDLS and CDR2 YYNGEE. This CDR3 reads CASSAPPRVTGDNSPLHF. CDR3 nucleotide sequence: TGTGCCAGCAGCGCACCCCCCCGAGTGACAGGGGATAATTCACCCCTCCACTTT.

Here the CDR3 reads CASSLRNTGELFF. In nucleotides, the CDR3 is TGTGCCAGCAGCTTGCGGAACACCGGGGAGCTGTTTTTT. The V and J genes are TRBV11-3 and TRBJ2-2; D gene uncertain. CDR1 and CDR2 from the germline V gene are SGHNT and YENEEA. The CDR3 runs to 13 residues. Between the trimmed V and J ends, which lost 3 bases and 1 base, there was a span of 3 bases.

The V gene is TRBV7-2, the J gene TRBJ2-3; D remains unclear. The CDR3 is 13 residues long. Germline CDR1 SGHTA, CDR2 FQGNSA. V lost 5 bases to trimming and J lost 9 bases, with 15 bases between them. CDR3 loop: CASSPPTGYTQYF. CDR3 in DNA: TGTGCCAGCAGCCCACCGACGGGCTACACGCAGTATTTT.

The genes are TRBV7-2 and TRBJ1-6; D remains unclear. V dropped 5 bases and J dropped 8 bases, with 22 bases sitting between them. CDR1 and CDR2 (germline): SGHTA, FQGNSA. CDR3 size: 17 residues. This chain's CDR3 is CASSRYPGLLKDSPLHF. The CDR3 region has the DNA TGTGCCAGCAGCAGATACCCCGGACTTCTCAAGGATTCACCCCTCCACTTT.

The V gene is TRBV6-2 or TRBV6-3, the J gene TRBJ1-5; D not resolved. V lost 2 bases and J lost 7, with 12 bases in between. Germline CDR1 reads MNHEY; CDR2 reads SVGEGT. The CDR3 runs 14 residues. The CDR3 here is CASSYPRGWQPQHF. The CDR3 DNA reads TGTGCCAGCAGTTACCCCCGGGGTTGGCAGCCCCAGCATTTT.

In its sample, this clonotype was seen a few times. The chain links TRBV28 to TRBJ1-1; possible D gene TRBD1, 5 bases. Germline-derived CDR1 and CDR2 are MDHEN and SYDVKM. The CDR3 runs to 12 residues. V was pared by 4 bases and J by 6 bases, with 9 bases between. CDR3 amino acids: CASSSQGPEAFF. The CDR3 DNA follows: TGTGCCAGCAGTTCCCAGGGCCCTGAAGCTTTCTTT.

The chain combines TRBV6-1 with TRBJ1-2; no clear D. V gave up 6 bases and J gave up 6 bases, with 14 bases separating them. The CDR3 has 13 residues. The germline gives CDR1 MNHNS, CDR2 SASEGT. CDR3 residues: CASRVTYEDGYTF. DNA of the CDR3: TGTGCCAGCAGAGTAACCTATGAGGATGGCTACACCTTC.

The genes are TRBV6-5 and TRBJ2-5; 8 bases agree with TRBD1. Germline V gives CDR1 MNHEY, CDR2 SVGAGI. The V segment lost 8 bases and the J segment 3 bases; nucleotides outside the gene matches: 14. The CDR3 totals 16 residues. The CDR3 nucleotides read TGTGCCAGCTCCCAAACGAGCAGGGGGCGTAAAGAGACCCAGTACTTC. Its protein is CASSQTSRGRKETQYF.

Written as DNA, the CDR3 is TGTGCCAGCAGCTTAGCGCGCCGGGGCCTGTGGGCGTCTGAAGCTTTCTTT. The encoded protein is CASSLARRGLWASEAFF. The chain joins TRBV7-2 to TRBJ1-1; D may be TRBD1 (5 bases). Trimming took off 0 bases at V and 6 bases at J, with 20 bases between the two ends. The CDR3 contains 17 residues. Germline CDR1 is SGHTA and CDR2 is FQGNSA.

This clonotype was seen a few times. The chain recombines TRBV10-3 with TRBJ2-2, with unresolved D. This CDR3 spans 11 amino acids. Trimming took off 5 bases at V and 7 bases at J, with 5 bases between the two ends. The germline gives CDR1 ENHRY, CDR2 SYGVKD. The CDR3 DNA follows: TGTGCCATCAGTTCCGGCGGGGAGCTGTTTTTT. It translates to CAISSGGELFF.

The sample holds many counts of this clonotype. The chain uses TRBV12-3 or TRBV12-4 and TRBJ2-7, with D tentatively TRBD1 or TRBD2 (5 bases each). Trimming left V 4 bases short and J 3 bases short, with 13 bases between. CDR3 length: 14 amino acids. The CDR3 nucleotides read TGTGCCAGCAGTTCCTCCGGGACGTACTACGAGCAGTACTTC. Its translation: CASSSSGTYYEQYF.

This clonotype has only a few counts. The rearrangement links TRBV28 to TRBJ2-5; maybe TRBD1 (6 bases). V lost 6 bases to trimming and J lost 6 bases, with 14 bases between them. The CDR3 runs to 13 residues. Germline CDR1 and CDR2: MDHEN and SYDVKM. For the CDR3, the DNA is TGTGCCAGCAGATGGGACACCCAGAAGACCCAGTACTTC. Translation: CASRWDTQKTQYF.

This clonotype was seen only a few times. V usage is TRBV4-3 and J usage is TRBJ2-2; D call uncertain. The CDR3 contains 15 residues. V lost 1 base and J lost 1, with 7 bases in between. Germline lookup yields CDR1 LGHNA and CDR2 YSLEER. DNA of the CDR3: TGCGCCAGCAGCCAAGCACCCTGGAACACCGGGGAGCTGTTTTTT. Its translation is CASSQAPWNTGELFF.

This chain joins TRBV7-9 and TRBJ1-3; D may be TRBD1 (5 bases). In germline, CDR1 is SEHNR, CDR2 FQNEAQ (reference sequence). This CDR3 spans 12 amino acids. V was pared by 0 bases and J by 11 bases, with 8 bases between. The CDR3 DNA reads TGTGCCAGCAGCTTAGCTACAGGACCCATATATTTT. This codes for CASSLATGPIYF.

At least ten counts were recorded for this clonotype. The chain carries TRBV7-2 and TRBJ1-1; TRBD1 aligns across 8 bases. The CDR3 is 15 amino acids. Trimming took 5 bases from V and 0 from J; bases not matched to a gene: 5. CDR1 and CDR2 from the germline V gene are SGHTA and FQGNSA. The CDR3 loop is CASSLRTGMNTEAFF. CDR3 sequence (DNA): TGTGCCAGCAGCCTCAGGACAGGGATGAACACTGAAGCTTTCTTT.

This clonotype came up many times. The chain is built from TRBV12-3 or TRBV12-4 and TRBJ1-6; D remains unclear. V lost 3 bases and J lost 14, with 11 bases in between. The CDR3 has 12 amino acids. The CDR3 sequence is CASSLWVLTLHF. The DNA of the CDR3 is TGTGCCAGCAGTTTGTGGGTGCTCACCCTCCACTTT.

The chain couples TRBV5-1 to TRBJ2-2, with no clear D. Deletions cut 0 bases from V and 2 bases from J, with 14 bases between. The CDR3 totals 17 residues. CDR1 is SGHRS and CDR2 is YFSETQ in the germline V gene. This CDR3 reads CASSLGIIATNTGELFF. CDR3 sequence (DNA): TGCGCCAGCAGCTTGGGTATAATTGCTACCAACACCGGGGAGCTGTTTTTT.

V is TRBV28 and J is TRBJ1-1, with 8 bases identical to TRBD1. The V segment lost 4 bases and the J segment 4 bases; nucleotides outside the gene matches: 8. The V gene's germline CDR1 is MDHEN and CDR2 SYDVKM. The CDR3 runs to 15 residues. The CDR3 sequence is CASSWPTGAGTEAFF. The DNA for the CDR3 is TGTGCCAGCAGTTGGCCGACAGGGGCCGGCACTGAAGCTTTCTTT.

Only a few counts were recorded for this clonotype. The chain joins TRBV7-6 to TRBJ1-1; 9 bases match TRBD1. The CDR3 totals 17 residues. V lost 5 bases, J lost 0 bases, and 10 bases stayed unmatched. The V gene's germline CDR1 is SGHVS and CDR2 FNYEAQ. This CDR3 reads CASSEKDRGGLNTEAFF. The CDR3 DNA reads TGTGCCAGCAGCGAAAAGGACAGGGGTGGTTTGAACACTGAAGCTTTCTTT. The variable domain in full, completed from reference TRBV7-6 and TRBJ1-1, reads GAGVSQSPRYKVTKRGQDVALRCDPISGHVSLYWYRQALGQGPEFLTYFNYEAQQDKSGLPNDRFSAERPEGSISTLTIQRTEQRDSAMYRCASSEKDRGGLNTEAFFGQGTRLTVV.

V and J are TRBV25-1 and TRBJ2-6; TRBD2 might be the D (5 bases). Trimming took off 0 bases at V and 0 bases at J, with 6 bases between the two ends. Germline V gene lookup returns CDR1 MGHDK and CDR2 SYGVNS. The CDR3 length is 16 residues. CDR3 protein: CASSEYEGSGANVLTF. The CDR3 DNA follows: TGTGCCAGCAGTGAATACGAGGGCTCTGGGGCCAACGTCCTGACTTTC.